Listed here are 20 T cell receptor beta chains from one sample, sequenced in a study of Ad26.COV2.S vaccination and SARS-CoV-2 variants. The treatment denotes: some 19 received Ad26.COV2.S at low or high dose, single or two shots; a few received placebo; per-sample allocation not given. Collection of samples fell on day 63 after the first vaccine or placebo injection. Sequencing was performed with immunoSEQ multiplex PCR; in TCRdb, only in-frame clones are kept and a portion is missing. The sample lists hundreds of thousands of clones, around 87% seen once, with around 3.5% in the top ten. Sequences were derived from peripheral blood, sampled in a trial of Ad26.COV2.S vaccine versus placebo. These receptors originate from a person aged 18-65 years who received the Ad26.COV2.S COVID-19 vaccine or a placebo.

As concerns this clone: The DNA is omitted, as the CDR3 cannot be located on it reliably, and the CDR3 follows TCRdb's listing. This chain connects TRBV6-6 to TRBJ1-2; TRBD1 is taken as the D call from the table, unchecked against the DNA. The CDR3 extends over 14 residues, inclusive of both ends. Germline V gene sequence: CDR1 MNHNY, CDR2 SVGAGI (reference sequence). CDR3 residues: CASSSSTGDYGYTF.

This sequence joins TRBV7-2 and TRBJ2-7; 8 bases align to TRBD2. In germline, CDR1 is SGHTA, CDR2 FQGNSA. CDR3 size: 15 residues. V was pared by 4 bases and J by 0 bases, with 5 bases of the junction left unmatched. The CDR3 protein is CASSYLAGSSYEQYF. CDR3 DNA sequence: TGTGCCAGCAGCTACCTAGCGGGTAGCTCCTACGAGCAGTACTTC.

The chain joins TRBV30 to TRBJ1-1; 11 positions agree with TRBD1. This CDR3 is built from 14 residues. Germline assignment: CDR1 GTSNPN and CDR2 SVGIG (reference sequence). Trimming removed 3 bases from V and 4 bases from J; junction bases left unmatched: 4. CDR3 region: CAWRTGTGGTEAFF. Written as DNA, the CDR3 is TGTGCCTGGAGAACCGGGACAGGGGGCACTGAAGCTTTCTTT.

This chain links TRBV30 with TRBJ1-5; 7 nucleotides match TRBD1. J gave up 2 bases and V 7 bases, and 8 bases lay outside the gene matches. Germline CDR1 is GTSNPN and CDR2 is SVGIG (reference sequence). CDR3 length equals 14 residues. This chain's CDR3 is CASNRGQGNQPQHF. Here the CDR3 DNA reads TGTGCCTCCAACAGGGGACAAGGCAATCAGCCCCAGCATTTT.

CDR3 residues: CASNRGLSTDTQYF. Written as DNA, the CDR3 is TGTGCCAGCAACAGGGGACTATCCACAGATACGCAGTATTTT. The rearrangement joins TRBV3-1 (or the pseudogene TRBV3-2) to TRBJ2-3; D assignment may be TRBD1 or TRBD2 (7 bases each). Germline V gene data show CDR1 as LGHDT and CDR2 as YNNKEL (reference sequence). V was pared by 7 bases and J by 2 bases, with 13 bases between. The CDR3 is made up of 14 amino acids.

The chain carries TRBV5-1 and TRBJ2-5; either TRBD1 or TRBD2 may fit D (5 bases each). This CDR3 region has 14 residues. The V gene's germline CDR1 is SGHRS and CDR2 YFSETQ. V was pared by 0 bases and J by 5 bases, with 11 bases between. For the CDR3, the DNA is TGCGCCAGCAGCTTGGTAGGGACGGGGGAGACCCAGTACTTC. As protein: CASSLVGTGETQYF.

The rearrangement joins TRBV29-1 to TRBJ2-7, with 9 bases identical to TRBD2. V shed 4 bases and J 2 bases; nucleotides not matched to a gene: 6. The CDR3 is 14 amino acids. The germline CDR1 and CDR2 sequences are SQVTM and ANQGSEA. CDR3 sequence: CSVGSASGAYEQYF. In DNA, the CDR3 is TGCAGCGTTGGGTCGGCTAGCGGGGCCTACGAGCAGTACTTC.

The chain links TRBV5-1 to TRBJ2-5; 7 bases match TRBD1. The CDR3 is 14 amino acids. Germline trimming cut 6 bases from V and 3 bases from J; bases unmatched to any gene: 8. The V gene's germline CDR1 is SGHRS and CDR2 YFSETQ. CDR3 nucleotide sequence: TGCGCCAGCACCAGAGGGACAGCCGAAGAGACCCAGTACTTC. It codes for CASTRGTAEETQYF.

V and J are TRBV6-5 and TRBJ1-1; 9 bases are a match to TRBD1. CDR3 size: 14 residues. CDR1 is MNHEY and CDR2 is SVGAGI in the germline V gene. The V segment lost 6 bases and the J segment 6 bases; nucleotides outside the gene matches: 8. Written as DNA, the CDR3 is TGTGCCAGCAGCCCCCGGACAGGGGTCCCTGAAGCTTTCTTT. Protein product: CASSPRTGVPEAFF.

V gene TRBV4-2 combines with J gene TRBJ2-1; 15 bases line up with TRBD2. This CDR3 comprises 17 residues. Germline V lookup: CDR1 LGHNA, CDR2 YNFKEQ. V dropped 1 base and J dropped 7; count of bases not matched to a gene: 5. The CDR3 spells CASSQVPGLAGGNEQFF. The CDR3 DNA reads TGTGCCAGCAGCCAAGTTCCGGGACTAGCGGGAGGAAATGAGCAGTTCTTC.

This chain uses TRBV19 with TRBJ1-2; D unclear. The germline V and J ends were trimmed by 3 bases and 1 base, with 3 bases remaining between them. This CDR3 spans 12 amino acids. Germline CDR1 and CDR2: LNHDA and SQIVND (reference sequence). Here the CDR3 DNA reads TGTGCCAGTAGTATCTTTAACTATGGCTACACCTTC. Its translation: CASSIFNYGYTF. The whole variable domain, filled in from reference TRBV19 and TRBJ1-2, reads DGGITQSPKYLFRKEGQNVTLSCEQNLNHDAMYWYRQDPGQGLRLIYYSQIVNDFQKGDIAEGYSVSREKKESFPLTVTSAQKNPTAFYLCASSIFNYGYTFGSGTRLTVV.

The V call is TRBV11-1, the J call TRBJ1-1; D remains ambiguous. CDR3 length equals 13 residues. Germline CDR1 SGHAT, CDR2 FQDESV (reference sequence). Trimming removed 0 bases from V and 5 bases from J, with 7 bases in between. The CDR3 here is CASSLAVPTEAFF. In DNA form, the CDR3 reads TGTGCCAGCAGCTTAGCTGTTCCGACTGAAGCTTTCTTT.

This chain joins TRBV20-1 and TRBJ1-5; possibly TRBD1 for D (5 bases). CDR3 size: 14 residues. Germline CDR1 DFQATT, CDR2 SNEGSKA (reference sequence). The germline V and J ends were trimmed by 3 bases and 0 bases, with 9 bases remaining between them. CDR3 sequence reads: CSASWGFSNQPQHF. CDR3 DNA sequence: TGCAGTGCTAGTTGGGGGTTTAGCAATCAGCCCCAGCATTTT.

The genes are TRBV4-3 and TRBJ2-5; D gene uncertain. Trimming shortened V by 1 base and J by 1 base, and 13 bases separated the two germline ends. The CDR3 consists of 16 residues. Germline assignment: CDR1 LGHNA and CDR2 YSLEER. The CDR3 here is CASSQGGWRSQETQYF. DNA for the CDR3: TGCGCCAGCAGCCAAGGGGGTTGGCGATCCCAAGAGACCCAGTACTTC.

This chain connects TRBV6-4 to TRBJ2-3, with 9 bases aligning to TRBD2. The CDR3 contains 14 residues. Germline lookup yields CDR1 MRHNA and CDR2 SNTAGT. V lost 9 bases and J lost 6; bases outside the gene matches: 10. The CDR3, as DNA: TGTGCCAGTTCGACTAGCGGAGAGGGGGATACGCAGTATTTT. Translating it yields CASSTSGEGDTQYF.

This chain joins TRBV7-2 and TRBJ2-7; tentatively, D is TRBD1 or TRBD2 (5 bases each). Trimming took off 4 bases at V and 1 base at J, with 11 bases between the two ends. CDR3 size: 14 residues. Germline V gene sequence: CDR1 SGHTA, CDR2 FQGNSA. The CDR3 sequence: CASSSGTDSYEQYF. DNA for the CDR3: TGTGCCAGCAGCTCCGGGACCGATTCCTACGAGCAGTACTTC.

This chain links TRBV5-1 with TRBJ1-1; no definite D call. The CDR3 is 16 residues long. The germline V gene has CDR1 SGHRS and CDR2 YFSETQ. V was shortened by 6 bases and J by 4 bases, with 22 bases between the two germline ends. The CDR3 DNA sequence: TGCGCCAGCATGGAAACGTGGGGTTTTAGAGGCACTGAAGCTTTCTTT. It encodes CASMETWGFRGTEAFF.

The rearrangement links TRBV7-2 to TRBJ2-6; 12 nucleotides agree with TRBD2. The ends lost 3 bases at V and 4 bases at J; junction bases unmatched: 7. The CDR3 is made up of 18 amino acids. Per germline, CDR1 SGHTA and CDR2 FQGNSA. This CDR3 reads CASSLTSGGNPGANVLTF. The CDR3, as DNA: TGTGCCAGCAGCTTGACTAGCGGGGGAAACCCGGGGGCCAACGTCCTGACTTTC.

The V gene is TRBV7-8, the J gene TRBJ2-1; 10 bases are shared with TRBD2. The CDR3 extends over 17 amino acids. Germline CDR1 reads SGHVS; CDR2 reads FQNEAQ. V gave up 2 bases and J gave up 4 bases; unmatched junction bases: 8. DNA for the CDR3: TGTGCCAGCAGCTTATCGGCTAGCGGGGGCTTTTACAATGAGCAGTTCTTC. This gives the protein CASSLSASGGFYNEQFF.

The chain has TRBV19 and TRBJ2-2; 12 nucleotides match TRBD2. Germline V gene lookup returns CDR1 LNHDA and CDR2 SQIVND (reference sequence). The J segment lost 4 bases and the V segment lost 8 bases, leaving 2 bases of the junction unmatched. CDR3 length: 14 residues. This CDR3 is CASLLAGGTGELFF. Written as DNA, the CDR3 is TGTGCCAGTTTACTAGCGGGAGGCACCGGGGAGCTGTTTTTT.